The present TCR beta chain was sequenced within a study of beta chain features in type 1 diabetes. Study-wide results and limits: When VDJ junctions were examined, type 1 diabetes patients showed fewer insertions and more deletions. A moderate, significant TCRB CDR3 shortening appeared in type 1 diabetes across four CD4+ subsets. Patients' naive, central memory and regulatory TCRB repertoires appeared more alike than those of healthy donors.

Investigators reverse transcribed all isolated RNA, so they sequenced expressed TCRB transcripts. Measured with immunoSEQ multiplex PCR; TCRdb has only the in-frame clones, and not every one. The sample holds about 400,000 clones, around an eighth seen once. This clone has just a few counts. Its specificity is not known. Each population that was sorted was more than 95% pure. J gave up 6 bases and V 1 base, and 6 bases lay outside the gene matches. Germline V CDR1 and CDR2: SEHNR, FQNEAQ (reference sequence). CDR3 length equals 17 residues. The sequenced sample was naive CD4+ T cells from blood. The chain has TRBV7-9 and TRBJ2-2, with 12 nucleotides matching TRBD2. The sequence derives from a woman younger than 30 with type 1 diabetes. This CDR3 reads CASSLGPSGRAAGELFF. The CDR3 DNA is TGTGCCAGCAGCTTAGGTCCTAGCGGGAGGGCCGCCGGGGAGCTGTTTTTT.